A single sample gave rise to the 3 T cell receptor beta chains below, sequenced in a study of neurological immune-mediated disorders. From the 5' RACE reads, TCRdb called clonotypes with MiXCR, one entry per CDR3 protein. The sample has tens of thousands of distinct CDR3 sequences, roughly 3.5% seen once. The sequenced sample was PBMCs. The source of these receptors is a man aged 30 to 39 with multiple sclerosis.

Many counts were recorded for this clonotype. The gene calls are TRBV10-2 and TRBJ2-3; 8 nucleotides agree with TRBD2. CDR1 and CDR2 from the germline V gene are WSHSY and SAAADI. This CDR3 has 14 residues. Losses at the gene ends were 8 bases for V and 2 bases for J; bases not matched to a gene: 6. The CDR3 DNA is TGCGCCAGCGGGTTAGCGGGGAACACAGATACGCAGTATTTT. This translates into CASGLAGNTDTQYF.

This clonotype was seen repeatedly, ten times or more. V gene TRBV28 combines with J gene TRBJ2-4; TRBD2 matches at 7 bases. Looked up from germline, CDR1 is MDHEN and CDR2 is SYDVKM. The CDR3 length is 15 residues. The V gene end was trimmed by 4 bases and the J gene end by 6 bases; junction bases not matched to a gene: 9. The CDR3 reads CASSSPRGSGNIQYF. The CDR3 DNA reads TGTGCCAGCAGTTCCCCGCGGGGGAGCGGAAACATTCAGTACTTC.

In this sample, this clonotype turned up many times. The chain employs TRBV20-1 and TRBJ2-5; 9 bases line up with TRBD1. There are 14 residues in the CDR3. The V gene's germline CDR1 is DFQATT and CDR2 SNEGSKA (reference sequence). The J segment lost 4 bases and the V segment lost 6 bases, leaving 9 bases of the junction unmatched. As DNA, the CDR3 is TGCAGTGCCATAGATACAGGGGGCACAGAGACCCAGTACTTC. Its translation is CSAIDTGGTETQYF.